The entry that follows covers one T cell receptor (beta chain) sequence. The CDR3 has 17 amino acids. CDR1 is MGHRA and CDR2 is YSYEKL in the germline V gene. V was clipped by 3 bases and J by 0 bases; unmatched bases: 6. The sample comes from a study of blood T cell repertoires in COVID-19. Turning to the study itself: The United States, Italy and Spain were the sources of the acute and convalescent COVID-19 samples.

Repertoires were generated with immunoSEQ multiplex PCR, while TCRdb's copy carries only in-frame clones and drops some. Of 130,000 or so clones listed, roughly 89% are singletons. The J gene is TRBJ1-5, the V gene TRBV4-1, with 9 bases that match TRBD1. The source material was peripheral blood. This TCR came from a man aged 45-60 years with active or convalescent COVID-19. This CDR3 is CASSHPTGGSSNQPQHF. In DNA, the CDR3 is TGCGCCAGCAGCCACCCCACAGGGGGCTCTAGCAATCAGCCCCAGCATTTT.